What follows are 13 T cell receptor beta chains derived from one specimen sequenced in a study of T-cell memory formation after mild COVID-19. TCRdb recomputed calls from the 5' RACE reads with MiXCR, one row per CDR3 protein. This table has some 260,000 distinct CDR3 sequences, less than 20% appearing once. The material sequenced was PBMCs or a T cell subset sorted from them (not recorded which). Source of these receptors: a man younger than 30 who had mild COVID-19 (a few samples of this study predate the infection). Cell type and time point are not known.

The genes are TRBV6-2 or TRBV6-3 and TRBJ2-4, with D uncertain. This CDR3 comprises 16 residues. CDR1 and CDR2 from the germline V gene are MNHEY and SVGEGT. V lost 5 bases, J lost 0 bases, and 14 bases lay in between. In DNA, the CDR3 is TGTGCCAGCAGTGCCCAGGCCTCTATAGCCAAAAACATTCAGTACTTC. This encodes CASSAQASIAKNIQYF.

V gene TRBV6-1 combines with J gene TRBJ2-2; 7 bases are a match to TRBD1. This CDR3 comprises 16 residues. In germline, CDR1 is MNHNS, CDR2 SASEGT. V was clipped by 4 bases and J by 6 bases; unmatched bases: 11. This CDR3 reads CASSVRQGMTSGELFF. DNA of the CDR3: TGTGCCAGCAGTGTCAGACAGGGAATGACTTCCGGGGAGCTGTTTTTT.

This clonotype was seen only a few times. The chain uses TRBV5-1 and TRBJ1-3, with D unclear. CDR3 length equals 13 residues. CDR1 SGHRS and CDR2 YFSETQ come from the germline V gene. V lost 0 bases and J 4 bases, leaving 5 bases between the germline ends. The CDR3, as DNA: TGCGCCAGCAGCTTGGAGGTGGGAAACACCATATATTTT. This gives the protein CASSLEVGNTIYF.

This clonotype was picked up many times. The chain is built from TRBV20-1 and TRBJ1-6; D gene ambiguous. The CDR3 totals 13 residues. Looked up from germline, CDR1 is DFQATT and CDR2 is SNEGSKA (reference sequence). V lost 3 bases, J lost 13 bases, and 16 bases lay in between. CDR3 sequence reads: CSASEGRDGPLHF. As DNA, the CDR3 is TGCAGTGCTAGTGAGGGTCGCGATGGGCCCCTCCACTTT.

Only a few counts were recorded for this clonotype. This sequence joins TRBV18 and TRBJ1-4; D not resolved. V dropped 6 bases and J dropped 8 bases, with 10 bases sitting between them. The CDR3 sequence is 12 residues long. Germline lookup yields CDR1 KGHSH and CDR2 LQKENI. The CDR3 DNA is TGTGCCAGCTCCCTTCGCCGCGAAAAACTGTTTTTT. The encoded protein is CASSLRREKLFF.

This rearrangement joins TRBV30 to TRBJ1-5, with TRBD1 matching over 7 bases. Germline CDR1 GTSNPN, CDR2 SVGIG (reference sequence). J was trimmed by 0 bases and V by 5 bases; bases with no gene match: 1. The CDR3 consists of 13 residues. Here the CDR3 reads CAWGQVSNQPQHF. The DNA of the CDR3 is TGTGCCTGGGGACAGGTTAGCAATCAGCCCCAGCATTTT.

The chain uses TRBV2 and TRBJ2-5, with 7 bases fitting TRBD1. The V gene's germline CDR1 is SNHLY and CDR2 FYNNEI. The CDR3 is made up of 15 amino acids. V trimming: 6 bases; J trimming: 4 bases; junction bases outside the gene matches: 11. The chain's CDR3 is CASSKQGRFAETQYF. CDR3 nucleotides: TGTGCCAGCAGCAAACAGGGGCGGTTCGCAGAGACCCAGTACTTC.

J is TRBJ2-2 and V is TRBV18; D not resolved. The CDR3 has 15 amino acids. Between the trimmed V and J ends, which lost 3 bases and 6 bases, there was a span of 14 bases. The germline V gene encodes CDR1 KGHSH and CDR2 LQKENI. The CDR3 region has the DNA TGTGCCAGCTCACCGGTCGACACCGTCCCCGGGGAGCTGTTTTTT. This encodes CASSPVDTVPGELFF.

This clonotype turned up a few times. This rearrangement joins TRBV6-5 to TRBJ2-7, with D possibly being TRBD2 (6 bases). With 2 bases removed from V and 3 bases from J, the gap between germline ends came to 14 bases. Germline assignment: CDR1 MNHEY and CDR2 SVGAGI. CDR3 length: 15 residues. The CDR3 loop is CASSYGGLGDYEQYF. The CDR3 DNA follows: TGTGCCAGCAGTTACGGAGGGTTAGGAGACTACGAGCAGTACTTC.

The chain recombines TRBV4-2 with TRBJ2-5, with 14 nucleotides matching TRBD2. CDR1 is LGHNA, CDR2 YNFKEQ, per germline. The CDR3 length is 20 residues. V shed 0 bases, J shed 1 base, and the junction held 10 bases outside the gene matches. DNA of the CDR3: TGTGCCAGCAGCCAAGAGGCCAGGGGGACTAGCGGGGGTAGCCAAGAGACCCAGTACTTC. Protein sequence: CASSQEARGTSGGSQETQYF.

V gene TRBV6-5 combines with J gene TRBJ1-1; 7 bases agree with TRBD1. CDR3 length: 15 residues. From germline, CDR1 is MNHEY and CDR2 SVGAGI. Germline trimming cut 2 bases from V and 3 bases from J; bases unmatched to any gene: 6. As DNA, the CDR3 is TGTGCCAGCAGTTACGCCAAGGGGGCTTACACTGAAGCTTTCTTT. It yields the protein CASSYAKGAYTEAFF.

This clonotype was seen ten or more times. V usage is TRBV20-1 and J usage is TRBJ2-7; D not resolved. Germline V gives CDR1 DFQATT, CDR2 SNEGSKA (reference sequence). The CDR3 is 12 amino acids. Trimming shortened V by 3 bases and J by 6 bases, and 12 bases separated the two germline ends. The CDR3 loop reads CSASWQTGEQYF. Written as DNA, the CDR3 is TGCAGTGCTAGCTGGCAAACCGGCGAGCAGTACTTC.

The V gene is TRBV10-3, the J gene TRBJ2-3; TRBD1 matches at 11 bases. V shed 6 bases and J 2 bases; nucleotides not matched to a gene: 4. Per the germline V gene, CDR1 is ENHRY and CDR2 is SYGVKD. The CDR3 totals 15 residues. CDR3 sequence: CAIRVGQGDTDTQYF. The CDR3 DNA sequence: TGTGCCATCAGAGTGGGACAGGGGGACACAGATACGCAGTATTTT.